This is a list of T cell receptor beta chains from one sample in a study of CD8+ T cells in alopecia areata. TCRdb's copy holds only in-frame clones and misses some; the assay was immunoSEQ multiplex PCR. The repertoire includes 150,000 to 200,000 clones, 59% of them detected once, and roughly 14% sits in the top ten. Sequenced material: CD4+ T cells sorted from blood, taken at week 0. Receptors were obtained from a human donor with alopecia areata. Each CDR3 is given with its conserved first and last residue. The order of the fields is J gene, CDR3 length, D gene, clone size, V gene, CDR3 protein, CDR3 DNA. D genes are given only for firm matches. Size is omitted from some rows. Given values are once, few, many or a class for expanded clones.

>TRBJ2-5|14|NA|NA|TRBV7-9
CASSFRGPRETQYF
TGTGCCAGCAGCTTTAGAGGGCCTAGAGAGACCCAGTACTTC
>TRBJ2-3|15|TRBD2|NA|TRBV5-6
CASNLAGVITDTQYF
TGTGCCAGCAACCTAGCGGGGGTCATCACAGATACGCAGTATTTT
>TRBJ2-3|16|NA|NA|TRBV4-1
CASSPYTSPTPGTQYF
TGCGCCAGCAGCCCTTATACCTCCCCCACACCGGGGACGCAGTATTTT
>TRBJ2-7|16|NA|NA|TRBV4-1
CASSQEGLRGGGEQYF
TGCGCCAGCAGCCAAGAAGGGCTTAGGGGGGGTGGAGAGCAGTACTTC
>TRBJ2-5|16|NA|few|TRBV9
CASSVAVRGAQETQYF
TGTGCCAGCAGCGTAGCTGTACGGGGGGCACAAGAGACCCAGTACTTC
>TRBJ1-2|13|NA|once|TRBV7-9
CASRQDLIYGYTF
TGTGCCAGCAGGCAGGATTTGATCTATGGCTACACCTTC
>TRBJ2-1|12|TRBD2|NA|TRBV30
CAWKGEGPLQFF
TGTGCCTGGAAAGGGGAGGGCCCCCTGCAGTTCTTC
>TRBJ2-7|15|NA|NA|TRBV25-1
CASSGTSLADYEQYF
TGTGCCAGCAGTGGGACCTCACTAGCCGACTACGAGCAGTACTTC
>TRBJ2-7|12|NA|NA|TRBV18
CASSPSLSEQYF
TGTGCCAGCTCACCCTCTCTCAGCGAGCAGTACTTC
>TRBJ2-2|15|TRBD2|few|TRBV10-3
CAISESLAGKTELFF
TGTGCCATCAGTGAGTCCCTAGCGGGCAAAACCGAGCTGTTTTTT
>TRBJ1-3|15|NA|NA|TRBV5-6
CASSSAGFSGNTIYF
TGTGCCAGCAGCTCTGCGGGATTCTCTGGAAACACCATATATTTT
>TRBJ2-3|13|NA|few|TRBV6-6
CASSYELADTQYF
TGTGCCAGCAGTTACGAGCTCGCAGATACGCAGTATTTT
>TRBJ2-3|14|NA|NA|TRBV6-1
CASSEYMYTDTQYF
TGTGCCAGCAGTGAATATATGTACACAGATACGCAGTATTTT
>TRBJ2-5|11|NA|NA|TRBV29-1
CSVDSQETQYF
TGCAGCGTTGACTCTCAAGAGACCCAGTACTTC
>TRBJ2-1|14|NA|NA|TRBV6-5
CASTGSASANEQFF
TGTGCCAGCACAGGGTCCGCCTCGGCGAATGAGCAGTTCTTC
>TRBJ2-1|15|TRBD2|NA|TRBV29-1
CSVDSRTSYYNEQFF
TGCAGCGTTGACTCCCGGACTAGCTACTACAATGAGCAGTTCTTC
>TRBJ1-2|13|NA|few|TRBV14
CASSHRQVSGYTF
TGTGCCAGCAGCCATCGACAAGTGTCGGGCTACACCTTC
>TRBJ1-4|14|NA|NA|TRBV6-6
CASGQGPAPEKLFF
TGTGCCAGCGGGCAGGGACCTGCCCCCGAAAAACTGTTTTTT
>TRBJ2-2|13|NA|NA|TRBV11-2
CASSWGLAGELFF
TGTGCCAGCAGCTGGGGGTTGGCCGGGGAGCTGTTTTTT
>TRBJ1-1|14|NA|NA|TRBV7-8
CASSGGGMNTEAFF
TGTGCCAGCAGCGGGGGAGGCATGAACACTGAAGCTTTCTTT
>TRBJ1-4|14|NA|few|TRBV5-1
CASTLGTGNEKLFF
TGCGCCAGCACCTTAGGGACGGGAAATGAAAAACTGTTTTTT
>TRBJ2-3|15|NA|NA|TRBV29-1
CSAVIFAPTTDTQYF
TGCAGCGCAGTTATTTTCGCTCCCACAACAGATACGCAGTATTTT
>TRBJ1-1|14|NA|NA|TRBV7-9
CASSTTGGATEAFF
TGTGCCAGCAGCACAACCGGAGGGGCCACTGAAGCTTTCTTT
>TRBJ2-7|12|NA|once|TRBV6-6
CASRDPRYEQYF
TGTGCCAGCAGGGATCCTCGCTACGAGCAGTACTTC